This TCR beta chain was captured in a study of graft-versus-host responses after intestinal transplantation. This clone was seen more than once but under ten times. Its antigen is unidentified. The CDR3 has 14 residues. Between the trimmed V and J ends, which lost 6 bases and 4 bases, there was a span of 13 bases. In germline, CDR1 is MNHEY, CDR2 SVGAGI. Assay: immunoSEQ multiplex PCR; the TCRdb copy retains only in-frame clones and omits some. The sample holds about 130,000 clones, about nine tenths seen once. The chain employs TRBV6-5 and TRBJ1-3; the D gene is possibly TRBD1 (5 bases). This TCR was sampled from a human donor who received an intestinal transplant. The sequencing used unstimulated CD4+ T cells sorted from spleen or lymph node cells, collected before intestinal transplant. DNA for the CDR3: TGTGCCAGCAGAGGGCGGACACGAGGAAACACCATATATTTT. This gives the protein CASRGRTRGNTIYF.